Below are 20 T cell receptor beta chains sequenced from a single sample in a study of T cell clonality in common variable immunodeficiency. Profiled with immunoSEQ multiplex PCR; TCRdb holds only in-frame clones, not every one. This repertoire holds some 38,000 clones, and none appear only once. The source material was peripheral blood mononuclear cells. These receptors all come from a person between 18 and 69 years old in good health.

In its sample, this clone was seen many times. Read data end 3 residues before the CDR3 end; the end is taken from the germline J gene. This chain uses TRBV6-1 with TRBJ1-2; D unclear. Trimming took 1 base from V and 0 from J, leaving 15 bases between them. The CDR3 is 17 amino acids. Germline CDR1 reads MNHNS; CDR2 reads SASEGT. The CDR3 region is CASSEELLWAANYGYTF. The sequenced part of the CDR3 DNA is TGTGCCAGCAGTGAAGAATTGTTGTGGGCAGCTAACTATGGC.

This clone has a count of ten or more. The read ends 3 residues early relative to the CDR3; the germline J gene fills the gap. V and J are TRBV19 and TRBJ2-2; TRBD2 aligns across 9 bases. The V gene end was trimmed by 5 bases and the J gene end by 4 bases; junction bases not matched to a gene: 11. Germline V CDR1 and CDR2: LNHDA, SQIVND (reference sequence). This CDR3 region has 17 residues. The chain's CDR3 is CASSRGGGGPSTGELFF. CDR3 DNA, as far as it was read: TGTGCCAGTAGTCGCGGGGGGGGAGGGCCTAGCACCGGGGAG.

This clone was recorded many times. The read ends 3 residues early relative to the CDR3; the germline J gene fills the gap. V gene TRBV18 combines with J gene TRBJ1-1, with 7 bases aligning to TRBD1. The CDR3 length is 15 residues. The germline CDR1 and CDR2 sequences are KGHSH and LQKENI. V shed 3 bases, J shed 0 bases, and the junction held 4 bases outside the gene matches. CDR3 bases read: TGTGCCAGCTCACCCGGGACAGTCATGAACACTGAA. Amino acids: CASSPGTVMNTE. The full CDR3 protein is CASSPGTVMNTEAFF.

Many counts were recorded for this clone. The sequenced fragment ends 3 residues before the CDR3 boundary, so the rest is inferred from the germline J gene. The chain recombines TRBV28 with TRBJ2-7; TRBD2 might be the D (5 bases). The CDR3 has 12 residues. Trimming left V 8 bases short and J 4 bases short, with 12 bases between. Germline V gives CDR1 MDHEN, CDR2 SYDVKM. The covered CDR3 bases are TGTGCCAGCTCGGGGTACCTTTACGAG. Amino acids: CASSGYLYE. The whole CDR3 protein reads CASSGYLYEQYF. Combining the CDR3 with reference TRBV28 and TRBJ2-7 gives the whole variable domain DVKVTQSSRYLVKRTGEKVFLECVQDMDHENMFWYRQDPGLGLRLIYFSYDVKMKEKGDIPEGYSVSREKKERFSLILESASTNQTSMYLCASSGYLYEQYFGPGTRLTVT.

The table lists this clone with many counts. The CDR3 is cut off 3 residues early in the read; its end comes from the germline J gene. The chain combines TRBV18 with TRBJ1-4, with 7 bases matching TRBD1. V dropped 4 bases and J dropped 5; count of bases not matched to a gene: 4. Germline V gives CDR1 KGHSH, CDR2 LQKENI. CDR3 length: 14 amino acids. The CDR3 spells CASSRDRANEKLFF. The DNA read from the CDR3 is TGTGCCAGCTCACGGGACAGAGCAAATGAAAAA.

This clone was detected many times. The CDR3 loop reads CASSYPLDGGGNEQFF. CDR3 bases read: TGTGCCAGCAGTTATCCCCTTGACGGAGGAGGGAATGAG. This chain connects TRBV6-2 or TRBV6-3 to TRBJ2-1, with D perhaps TRBD2 (6 bases). The CDR3 end is not reached by the read, which stops 3 residues before it; the germline J gene fills it in. This CDR3 is built from 16 residues. Germline V lookup: CDR1 MNHEY, CDR2 SVGEGT. V lost 3 bases and J 7 bases, leaving 19 bases between the germline ends.

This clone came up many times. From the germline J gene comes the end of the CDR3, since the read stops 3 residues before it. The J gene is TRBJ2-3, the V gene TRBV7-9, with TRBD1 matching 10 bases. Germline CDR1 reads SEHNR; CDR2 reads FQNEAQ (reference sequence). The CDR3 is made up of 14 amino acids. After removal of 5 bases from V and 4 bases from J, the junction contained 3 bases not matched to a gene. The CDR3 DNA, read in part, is TGTGCCAGCAGCGACAGGGGGCTCGCAGATACG. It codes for CASSDRGLADT. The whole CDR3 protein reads CASSDRGLADTQYF.

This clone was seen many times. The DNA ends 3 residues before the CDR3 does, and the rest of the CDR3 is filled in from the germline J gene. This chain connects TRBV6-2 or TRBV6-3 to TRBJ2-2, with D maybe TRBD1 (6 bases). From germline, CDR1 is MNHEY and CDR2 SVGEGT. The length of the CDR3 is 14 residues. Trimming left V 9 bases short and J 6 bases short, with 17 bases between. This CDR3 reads CASQQDRVPGELFF. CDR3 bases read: TGTGCCAGTCAACAGGACAGAGTACCCGGGGAG.

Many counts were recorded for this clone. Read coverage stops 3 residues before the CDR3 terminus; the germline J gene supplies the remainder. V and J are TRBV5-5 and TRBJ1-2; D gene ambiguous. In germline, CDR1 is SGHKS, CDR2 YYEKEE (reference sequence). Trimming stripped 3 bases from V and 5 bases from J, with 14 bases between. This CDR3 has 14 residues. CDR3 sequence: CASSSAPGWYGYTF. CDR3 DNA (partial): TGTGCCAGCAGCTCCGCACCGGGGTGGTATGGC.

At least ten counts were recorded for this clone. The covered CDR3 bases are TGTGCCAGCAGCTTAGTTTGGACTGCCTACGAG. Protein sequence: CASSLVWTAYE. The entire CDR3 protein reads CASSLVWTAYEQYF. This chain joins TRBV7-2 and TRBJ2-7, with D possibly matching TRBD2 (5 bases). The read ends 3 residues early relative to the CDR3; the germline J gene fills the gap. The V and J ends lost 1 base and 2 bases respectively, with 9 bases between them. The germline V gene encodes CDR1 SGHTA and CDR2 FQGNSA. The CDR3 spans 14 residues. Looking up the rest from reference TRBV7-2 and TRBJ2-7 gives the full variable domain: GAGVSQSPSNKVTEKGKDVELRCDPISGHTALYWYRQSLGQGLEFLIYFQGNSAPDKSGLPSDRFSAERTGGSVSTLTIQRTQQEDSAVYLCASSLVWTAYEQYFGPGTRLTVT.

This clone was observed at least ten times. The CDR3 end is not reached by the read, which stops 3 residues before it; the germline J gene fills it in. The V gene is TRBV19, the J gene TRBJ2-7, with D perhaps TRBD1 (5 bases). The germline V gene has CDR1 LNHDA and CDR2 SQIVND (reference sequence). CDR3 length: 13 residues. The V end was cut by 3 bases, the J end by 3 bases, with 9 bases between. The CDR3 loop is CASSMGPGYEQYF. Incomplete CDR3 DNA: TGTGCCAGTAGTATGGGGCCGGGCTACGAG.

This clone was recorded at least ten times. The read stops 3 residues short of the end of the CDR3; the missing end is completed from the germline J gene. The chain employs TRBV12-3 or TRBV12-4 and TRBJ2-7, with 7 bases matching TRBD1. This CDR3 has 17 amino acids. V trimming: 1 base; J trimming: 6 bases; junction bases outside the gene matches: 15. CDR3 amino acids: CASSLGFWAGGRSEQYF. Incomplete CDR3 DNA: TGTGCCAGCAGTTTAGGGTTTTGGGCAGGGGGTCGTTCCGAG.

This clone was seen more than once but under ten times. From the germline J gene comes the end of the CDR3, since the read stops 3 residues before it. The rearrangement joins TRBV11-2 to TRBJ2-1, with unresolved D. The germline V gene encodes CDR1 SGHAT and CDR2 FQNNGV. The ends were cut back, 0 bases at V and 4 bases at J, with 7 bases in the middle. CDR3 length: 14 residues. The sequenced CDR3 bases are TGTGCCAGCAGCTTAGAATCCCGGTACAATGAG. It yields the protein CASSLESRYNE. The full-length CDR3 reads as CASSLESRYNEQFF.

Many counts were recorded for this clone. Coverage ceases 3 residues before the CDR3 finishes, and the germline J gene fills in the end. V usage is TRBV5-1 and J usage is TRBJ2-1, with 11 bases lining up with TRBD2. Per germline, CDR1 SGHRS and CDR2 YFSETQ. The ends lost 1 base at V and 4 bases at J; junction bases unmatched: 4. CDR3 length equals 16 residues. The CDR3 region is CASSLLAGGGYNEQFF. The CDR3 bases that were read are TGCGCCAGCAGCTTGCTAGCGGGAGGCGGGTACAATGAG.

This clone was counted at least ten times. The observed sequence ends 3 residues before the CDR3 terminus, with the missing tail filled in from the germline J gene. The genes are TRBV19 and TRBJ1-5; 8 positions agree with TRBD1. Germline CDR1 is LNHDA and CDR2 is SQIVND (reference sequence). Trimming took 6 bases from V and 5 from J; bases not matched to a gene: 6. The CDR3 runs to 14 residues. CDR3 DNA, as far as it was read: TGTGCCAGTAGCAGAGGACAGGGAGATCAGCCC. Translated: CASSRGQGDQP. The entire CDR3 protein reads CASSRGQGDQPQHF.

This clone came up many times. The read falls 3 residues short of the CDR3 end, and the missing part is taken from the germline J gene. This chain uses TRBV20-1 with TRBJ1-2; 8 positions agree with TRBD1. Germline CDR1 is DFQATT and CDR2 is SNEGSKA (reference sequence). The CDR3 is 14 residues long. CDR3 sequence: CSAPTGVQSGGYTF. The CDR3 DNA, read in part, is TGCAGTGCTCCGACAGGGGTGCAATCGGGCGGC.

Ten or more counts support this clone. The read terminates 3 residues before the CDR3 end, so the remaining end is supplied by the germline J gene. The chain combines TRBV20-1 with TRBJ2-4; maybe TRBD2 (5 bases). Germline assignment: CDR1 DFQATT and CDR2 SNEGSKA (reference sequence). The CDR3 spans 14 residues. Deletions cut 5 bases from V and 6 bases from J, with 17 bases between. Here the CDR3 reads CSAGGSAGGNIQYF. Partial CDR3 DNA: TGCAGTGCTGGTGGGTCCGCGGGTGGAAACATT.

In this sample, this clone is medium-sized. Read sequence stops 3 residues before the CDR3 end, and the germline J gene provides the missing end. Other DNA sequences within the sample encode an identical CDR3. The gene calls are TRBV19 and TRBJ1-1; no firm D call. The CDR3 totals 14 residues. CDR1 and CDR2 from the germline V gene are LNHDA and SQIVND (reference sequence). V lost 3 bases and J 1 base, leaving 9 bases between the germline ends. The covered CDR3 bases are TGTGCCAGTAGTATCGGACGGGGGAACACTGAA. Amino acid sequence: CASSIGRGNTE. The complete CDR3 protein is CASSIGRGNTEAFF.

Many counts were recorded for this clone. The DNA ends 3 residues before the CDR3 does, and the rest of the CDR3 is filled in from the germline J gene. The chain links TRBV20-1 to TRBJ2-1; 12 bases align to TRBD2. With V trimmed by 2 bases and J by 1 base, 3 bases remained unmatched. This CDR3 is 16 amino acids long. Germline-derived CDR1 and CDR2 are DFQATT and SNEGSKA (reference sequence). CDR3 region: CSARTLAGGSYNEQFF. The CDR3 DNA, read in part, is TGCAGTGCTAGAACTCTAGCGGGAGGGTCCTACAATGAG.

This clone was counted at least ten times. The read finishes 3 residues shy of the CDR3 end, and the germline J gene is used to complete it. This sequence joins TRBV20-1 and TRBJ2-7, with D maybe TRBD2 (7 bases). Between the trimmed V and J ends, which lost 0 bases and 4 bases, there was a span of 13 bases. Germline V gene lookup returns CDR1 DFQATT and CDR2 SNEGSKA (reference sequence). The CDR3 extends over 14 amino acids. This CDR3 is CSARDGGGLYEQYF. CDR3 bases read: TGCAGTGCTAGAGATGGGGGGGGCCTGTACGAG.